The source of this T cell receptor beta chain is a study of Ad26.COV2.S vaccination and SARS-CoV-2 variants. Study conclusions and caveats: Similar non-spike TCR breadth was seen in vaccine and placebo recipients. Using TCR breadth and depth analyses may have led to underestimated total T cell responses.

Repertoires were generated with immunoSEQ multiplex PCR, while TCRdb's copy carries only in-frame clones and drops some. Of roughly 350,000 clones listed, about 88% are singletons. Treatment given: around 19 received Ad26.COV2.S at low or high dose, single or two shots; about 5 received placebo; per-sample allocation not given. Collection of the samples took place on day 63 after the first injection of vaccine or placebo. In the vaccine, an Ad26 vector expressed the SARS-CoV-2 spike of the Wuhan strain. CDR1 and CDR2 (germline): MDHEN, SYDVKM. The length of the CDR3 is 14 residues. V gave up 5 bases and J gave up 10 bases; unmatched junction bases: 7. Notes on this clone: Its antigen is undetermined.

The chain couples TRBV28 to TRBJ1-6; the match to TRBD1 covers 8 bases. The sequence was obtained from a person between 18 and 60 years old who received the Ad26.COV2.S COVID-19 vaccine or a placebo. Sequencing was performed on peripheral blood, taken in a trial of Ad26.COV2.S vaccine versus placebo. This CDR3 is CASSPTGDGSPLHF. The CDR3 DNA reads as TGTGCCAGCAGTCCGACAGGGGATGGGTCACCCCTCCACTTT.